These 22 T cell receptor beta chains were sequenced from one sample in a study of siplizumab effects on memory and regulatory T cells. Assay used: immunoSEQ multiplex PCR; TCRdb lists only in-frame clones, some missing. The data hold about 98,000 clones, with about 94% observed a single time. Sequencing was done on a sample of CD4+ T cells sorted from blood. The receptors shown here come from a human donor in good health.

The rearrangement links TRBV9 to TRBJ2-3; TRBD1 or TRBD2 may be the D gene (5 bases each). In germline, CDR1 is SGDLS, CDR2 YYNGEE. Trimming cost V 6 bases and J 1 base, with 12 bases left between them. The length of the CDR3 is 14 residues. The CDR3 region has the DNA TGTGCCAGCACAGGGAGAGTCGGCACAGATACGCAGTATTTT. This gives the protein CASTGRVGTDTQYF.

J is TRBJ2-1 and V is TRBV28, with 13 bases matching TRBD2. CDR1 is MDHEN, CDR2 SYDVKM, per germline. There are 17 residues in the CDR3. The V segment lost 6 bases and the J segment 4 bases; nucleotides outside the gene matches: 9. CDR3: CASSVLLGLAGYNEQFF. As DNA, the CDR3 is TGTGCCAGCAGCGTCCTCTTGGGACTAGCGGGATACAATGAGCAGTTCTTC.

The chain uses TRBV7-8 and TRBJ2-7; 7 positions match TRBD2. CDR1 and CDR2 (germline): SGHVS, FQNEAQ. The CDR3 sequence is 13 residues long. Trimming removed 7 bases from V and 4 bases from J; junction bases left unmatched: 7. The CDR3 is CASTVVRGYEQYF. DNA for the CDR3: TGTGCCAGCACCGTTGTGCGGGGGTACGAGCAGTACTTC.

The rearrangement uses TRBV2 and TRBJ2-7, with 11 nucleotides matching TRBD1. After removal of 5 bases from V and 5 bases from J, the junction contained 8 bases not matched to a gene. The CDR3 has 15 amino acids. Germline-derived CDR1 and CDR2 are SNHLY and FYNNEI. The CDR3 coding sequence is TGTGCCAGCAGTACTCCGGGACAGGGGGACAACGAGCAGTACTTC. This sequence encodes CASSTPGQGDNEQYF.

The V gene is TRBV18, the J gene TRBJ2-3, with D possibly TRBD1 on 6 matching bases. The CDR3 loop spans 15 amino acids. Trimming left V 2 bases short and J 5 bases short, with 14 bases between. Germline-derived CDR1 and CDR2 are KGHSH and LQKENI. CDR3 loop: CASSPGRGAGDTQYF. The CDR3 bases are TGTGCCAGCTCACCAGGCAGGGGAGCTGGAGATACGCAGTATTTT. The complete variable domain, with remaining parts taken from reference TRBV18 and TRBJ2-3, reads NAGVMQNPRHLVRRRGQEARLRCSPMKGHSHVYWYRQLPEEGLKFMVYLQKENIIDESGMPKERFSAEFPKEGPSILRIQQVVRGDSAAYFCASSPGRGAGDTQYFGPGTRLTVL.

This chain joins TRBV5-1 and TRBJ1-2; D is undetermined. The CDR3 runs 14 residues. Between the trimmed V and J ends, which lost 2 bases and 0 bases, there was a span of 8 bases. CDR1 and CDR2 from the germline V gene are SGHRS and YFSETQ. The CDR3 here is CASSLSRANYGYTF. DNA of the CDR3: TGCGCCAGCAGCTTATCCAGAGCTAACTATGGCTACACCTTC.

The chain carries TRBV18 and TRBJ2-2; the D gene is possibly TRBD2 (6 bases). V was trimmed by 2 bases and J by 5 bases, leaving 18 bases between them. The CDR3 contains 17 residues. The germline V gene has CDR1 KGHSH and CDR2 LQKENI. The CDR3: CASSPVIVTGATGELFF. The CDR3 DNA sequence: TGTGCCAGCTCACCAGTCATTGTGACGGGAGCGACCGGGGAGCTGTTTTTT.

As for this clone: This sample includes further DNA sequences coding for the same CDR3. V and J are TRBV5-1 and TRBJ2-1, with 7 bases aligning to TRBD1. This CDR3 comprises 14 residues. Trimming at V came to 4 bases and at J to 4 bases, leaving 5 bases not matched to a gene. Per the germline V gene, CDR1 is SGHRS and CDR2 is YFSETQ. CDR3 coding DNA: TGCGCCAGCAGCCCCGGGACAGCTTACAATGAGCAGTTCTTC. This codes for CASSPGTAYNEQFF.

This clone was counted between two and nine times. This rearrangement joins TRBV11-3 to TRBJ2-3, with D unresolved. The germline V gene has CDR1 SGHNT and CDR2 YENEEA. Deletions cut 5 bases from V and 4 bases from J, with 7 bases between. The CDR3 length is 12 residues. This chain's CDR3 is CASSPDSDTQYF. In DNA, the CDR3 is TGTGCCAGCAGCCCGGATTCAGATACGCAGTATTTT.

V usage is TRBV7-2 and J usage is TRBJ1-2; no clear D. The V end was cut by 0 bases, the J end by 0 bases, with 11 bases between. The CDR3 is 16 amino acids. CDR1 is SGHTA, CDR2 FQGNSA, per germline. CDR3 sequence: CASSLAPGSANYGYTF. Written as DNA, the CDR3 is TGTGCCAGCAGCTTAGCCCCCGGGAGCGCTAACTATGGCTACACCTTC.

The rearrangement uses TRBV15 and TRBJ1-5, with a weak D call TRBD1 (6 bases). CDR1 is LNHNV, CDR2 YYDKDF, per germline (reference sequence). Between the trimmed V and J ends, which lost 3 bases and 6 bases, there was a span of 12 bases. The CDR3 runs to 14 residues. The CDR3 reads CATSRGGGGQPQHF. Written as DNA, the CDR3 is TGTGCCACCAGCAGGGGGGGCGGTGGTCAGCCCCAGCATTTT.

The chain joins TRBV7-2 to TRBJ2-3; 9 bases fit TRBD2. CDR1 SGHTA and CDR2 FQGNSA come from the germline V gene. The ends lost 5 bases at V and 2 bases at J; junction bases unmatched: 5. This CDR3 has 15 amino acids. CDR3 nucleotide sequence: TGTGCCAGCAGCCCGATAGCGGGAGACACAGATACGCAGTATTTT. Amino acid sequence: CASSPIAGDTDTQYF.

This rearrangement joins TRBV5-4 to TRBJ1-1, with D possibly matching TRBD1 (5 bases). Trimming stripped 0 bases from V and 2 bases from J, with 14 bases between. Germline assignment: CDR1 SGHNT and CDR2 YYREEE (reference sequence). CDR3 length equals 16 residues. DNA for the CDR3: TGTGCCAGCAGCTTGGCCGTTACAGGTGGAAACACTGAAGCTTTCTTT. This codes for CASSLAVTGGNTEAFF.

The V gene is TRBV18, the J gene TRBJ1-5, with 7 bases that match TRBD1. The CDR3 spans 15 residues. V shed 5 bases and J 4 bases; nucleotides not matched to a gene: 8. The germline gives CDR1 KGHSH, CDR2 LQKENI. The CDR3 coding sequence is TGTGCCAGCTCATCCGACAGGGCTTTGAATCAGCCCCAGCATTTT. Its translation: CASSSDRALNQPQHF.

This clone was seen a single time. The chain combines TRBV28 with TRBJ2-7; 10 bases agree with TRBD2. Trimming took 6 bases from V and 3 from J; bases not matched to a gene: 2. Germline CDR1 reads MDHEN; CDR2 reads SYDVKM. CDR3 length: 13 amino acids. The CDR3 DNA follows: TGTGCCAGCAGGGCTAGCGGGAGCTACGAGCAGTACTTC. Its translation: CASRASGSYEQYF.

This clone was seen just once. This chain connects TRBV5-1 to TRBJ2-2, with unresolved D. V lost 4 bases and J 4 bases, leaving 8 bases between the germline ends. The germline V gene encodes CDR1 SGHRS and CDR2 YFSETQ. The CDR3 has 13 amino acids. The CDR3 DNA follows: TGCGCCAGCAGCGTCAAGACCACCGGGGAGCTGTTTTTT. Protein product: CASSVKTTGELFF.

The chain links TRBV6-5 to TRBJ2-2; D is unclear. V dropped 6 bases and J dropped 6 bases, with 17 bases sitting between them. The CDR3 loop spans 15 amino acids. CDR1 MNHEY and CDR2 SVGAGI come from the germline V gene. The CDR3 nucleotides are TGTGCCAGCAGGACCCGGGTCATTGGGGCCGGGGAGCTGTTTTTT. As protein: CASRTRVIGAGELFF.

The V and J genes are TRBV11-2 and TRBJ2-5, with D hard to call. Germline V lookup: CDR1 SGHAT, CDR2 FQNNGV. The CDR3 is 15 amino acids. Trimming removed 5 bases at V and 0 bases at J, with 13 bases between. CDR3: CASSPKNWDQETQYF. As DNA, the CDR3 is TGTGCCAGCAGCCCTAAAAACTGGGACCAAGAGACCCAGTACTTC. The complete variable domain, with remaining parts taken from reference TRBV11-2 and TRBJ2-5, reads EAGVAQSPRYKIIEKRQSVAFWCNPISGHATLYWYQQILGQGPKLLIQFQNNGVVDDSQLPKDRFSAERLKGVDSTLKIQPAKLEDSAVYLCASSPKNWDQETQYFGPGTRLLVL.

The chain joins TRBV19 to TRBJ1-5, with D unresolved. The CDR3 spans 12 residues. V was shortened by 3 bases and J by 4 bases, with 4 bases between the two germline ends. CDR1 and CDR2 (germline): LNHDA, SQIVND (reference sequence). The CDR3 nucleotides are TGTGCCAGTAGTATCTTAAATCAGCCCCAGCATTTT. Protein: CASSILNQPQHF.

CDR3 bases: TGTGCCAGCAGCTTCGTTTCGTTCCCAATTACTTACAATGAGCAGTTCTTC. Translated, it gives CASSFVSFPITYNEQFF. The chain uses TRBV11-2 and TRBJ2-1; D unresolved. The CDR3 extends over 17 amino acids. Germline assignment: CDR1 SGHAT and CDR2 FQNNGV. Trimming cost V 3 bases and J 4 bases, with 19 bases left between them.

Worth noting for this clone: The same CDR3 can be traced to other DNA sequences in this sample. This chain uses TRBV18 with TRBJ2-7; possible D gene TRBD1, 5 bases. Per germline, CDR1 KGHSH and CDR2 LQKENI. This CDR3 comprises 12 residues. V was trimmed by 3 bases and J by 5 bases, leaving 8 bases between them. Here the CDR3 DNA reads TGTGCCAGCTCACCTAGGGGTCACGAGCAGTACTTC. It yields the protein CASSPRGHEQYF.

The gene calls are TRBV7-8 and TRBJ2-2, with 8 bases that match TRBD1. Germline-derived CDR1 and CDR2 are SGHVS and FQNEAQ. The ends lost 7 bases at V and 3 bases at J; junction bases unmatched: 7. The CDR3 is 15 residues long. CDR3 coding DNA: TGTGCCAGCACAATGGACAGGGCCGACACCGGGGAGCTGTTTTTT. Its translation: CASTMDRADTGELFF.